The 4 T cell receptor beta chains below come from one sample, sequenced in a study of blood T cell repertoires in COVID-19. This table comes from immunoSEQ multiplex PCR, and its TCRdb copy is limited to in-frame clones, with some not included. The data show roughly 130,000 clones, around 83% seen once. The sequenced sample was peripheral blood. The source of these receptors is a man aged 25-40 years with COVID-19, enrolled during active disease.

This clone was observed a single time. The chain employs TRBV6-5 and TRBJ2-1, with TRBD1 matching over 11 bases. The CDR3 contains 13 residues. V dropped 11 bases and J dropped 12; count of bases not matched to a gene: 12. Germline V gene lookup returns CDR1 MNHEY and CDR2 SVGAGI. CDR3 loop: CAAGTGGTGWQFF. The DNA of the CDR3 is TGTGCCGCCGGGACAGGGGGAACGGGATGGCAGTTCTTC.

J is TRBJ1-2 and V is TRBV12-2. TRBV12-2 is recorded as a pseudogene. The CDR3 totals 13 residues. CDR3 DNA: TGTGCAAGTCGCCTGGACTGTAAGTATGGCTACACCTTC. Its protein is CASRLDCKYGYTF.

This chain links TRBV4-2 with TRBJ1-4; 11 bases are shared with TRBD1. V lost 3 bases to trimming and J lost 6 bases; unmatched junction nucleotides: 6. This CDR3 contains 16 residues. Germline CDR1 reads LGHNA; CDR2 reads YNFKEQ. The chain's CDR3 is CASSQNPGQGDEKLFF. The CDR3 DNA is TGTGCCAGCAGCCAGAACCCGGGACAGGGGGATGAAAAACTGTTTTTT.

A few counts support this clone. The rearrangement joins TRBV28 to TRBJ2-7; D remains unclear. This CDR3 spans 12 amino acids. CDR1 is MDHEN, CDR2 SYDVKM, per germline. Deletions cut 8 bases from V and 4 bases from J, with 12 bases between. The CDR3 spells CASRNRRYEQYF. In nucleotides, the CDR3 is TGTGCCAGCCGAAACAGAAGGTACGAGCAGTACTTC.